A single sample gave rise to the 29 T cell receptor beta chains below, sequenced in a study of control samples from healthy donors and cancer patients (dated by TCRdb to the early 2020s). The library was made by the immunoSEQ multiplex PCR assay. Entries here come from immuneACCESS through TCRdb and include only in-frame sequences with V and J called. Some clones fail to appear in such tables; in the studies checked, an unresolved V gene covers under half of the shortfall, and the cause of the remainder is unknown. The sample table contains about 100,000 clones; only one count was recorded for roughly 87% of them. The ten largest clones add up to about 18% of the sample. Sequenced: blood. The receptors originated from a woman between 50 and 59 years old in good health.

The chain links TRBV7-2 to TRBJ2-7; no definite D call. Germline lookup yields CDR1 SGHTA and CDR2 FQGNSA. V shed 2 bases and J shed 6 bases, with 8 bases lying between them. The CDR3 runs 12 residues. In DNA form, the CDR3 reads TGTGCCAGCAGCTTAAATACCGGCGAGCAGTACGTC. Protein product: CASSLNTGEQYV.

This sequence joins TRBV10-3 and TRBJ1-2; D remains unclear. This CDR3 contains 13 residues. V was pared by 4 bases and J by 2 bases, with 8 bases between. CDR1 and CDR2 (germline): ENHRY, SYGVKD. The CDR3 spells CAISGTGNYGYTF. The CDR3 DNA reads TGTGCCATCAGTGGCACCGGGAACTATGGCTACACCTTC.

This chain uses TRBV5-1 with TRBJ2-2; unclear D gene. Trimming removed 6 bases at V and 0 bases at J, with 9 bases between. This CDR3 contains 14 residues. Germline CDR1 SGHRS, CDR2 YFSETQ. The CDR3, as DNA: TGCGCCAGCATCAAGGAAACGAACACCGGGGAGCTGTTTTTT. Translated, it gives CASIKETNTGELFF.

Here the CDR3 reads CASGPRGGGYTF. The CDR3 nucleotides read TGTGCTAGTGGCCCCAGGGGAGGCGGCTACACCTTC. V gene TRBV12-5 combines with J gene TRBJ1-2; D may be TRBD1 (6 bases). The germline CDR1 and CDR2 sequences are LGHNT and FRNRAP. CDR3 length: 12 residues. Trimming removed 6 bases from V and 8 bases from J, with 13 bases in between.

The CDR3, as DNA: TGTGCCAGCAGCCCCCGGGACAGGAAAGGTTCACCCCTCCACTTT. This translates into CASSPRDRKGSPLHF. J is TRBJ1-6 and V is TRBV3-1 (or the pseudogene TRBV3-2), with 8 bases aligning to TRBD1. Trimming took 4 bases from V and 9 from J; bases not matched to a gene: 8. The CDR3 runs to 15 residues. The germline gives CDR1 LGHDT, CDR2 YNNKEL (reference sequence).

This chain joins TRBV24-1 and TRBJ2-6, with D tentatively TRBD1 (6 bases). Deletions cut 6 bases from V and 0 bases from J, with 11 bases between. From germline, CDR1 is KGHDR and CDR2 SFDVKD. The CDR3 covers 16 residues. The CDR3 DNA sequence: TGTGCCACCAGTTCACAGGGTAACTCTGGGGCCAACGTCCTGACTTTC. Its translation: CATSSQGNSGANVLTF.

CDR3 coding DNA: TGTGCCAGCAGTGAACCGATCCGACTAGCGGGGACTATTTACGAGCAGTACGTC. Its translation: CASSEPIRLAGTIYEQYV. The gene calls are TRBV6-1 and TRBJ2-7, with TRBD2 matching 11 bases. CDR1 is MNHNS, CDR2 SASEGT, per germline. Germline trimming cut 2 bases from V and 4 bases from J; bases unmatched to any gene: 13. The CDR3 extends over 18 amino acids.

A word on this clone: Since the CDR3 does not end with the conserved phenylalanine or tryptophan, this likely comes from a read error. It is unclear where the CDR3 begins or ends on the DNA, so no DNA is shown, and the CDR3 is as TCRdb lists it. The chain is built from TRBV5-4 and TRBJ2-7; TRBD2, the table's D call, lacks a check against the DNA. The CDR3 spans 10 amino acids, including both terminal residues. Germline V lookup: CDR1 SGHNT, CDR2 YYREEE (reference sequence). CDR3 loop: CASSLGVAAA.

V and J are TRBV29-1 and TRBJ2-1, with D tentatively TRBD1 or TRBD2 (5 bases each). The V end lost 8 bases, the J end lost 5 bases, and 16 bases lay between the germline ends. Germline V gives CDR1 SQVTM, CDR2 ANQGSEA. This CDR3 is built from 13 residues. DNA for the CDR3: TGCAGCATCCGGGACGGATTTAACAATGAGCAGTTCTTC. It is translated as CSIRDGFNNEQFF.

This clone was found once. The chain recombines TRBV7-9 with TRBJ2-5; TRBD1 or TRBD2 may be the D gene (6 bases each). The V end lost 11 bases, the J end lost 4 bases, and 14 bases lay between the germline ends. CDR1 and CDR2 from the germline V gene are SEHNR and FQNEAQ (reference sequence). The CDR3 totals 12 residues. CDR3 in amino acids: CAGATGAETQYF. CDR3 DNA sequence: TGTGCCGGCGCAACGGGGGCAGAGACCCAGTACTTC. Filled out from reference TRBV7-9 and TRBJ2-5, the complete variable domain reads DTGVSQNPRHKITKRGQNVTFRCDPISEHNRLYWYRQTLGQGPEFLTYFQNEAQLEKSRLLSDRFSAERPKGSFSTLEIQRTEQGDSAMYLCAGATGAETQYFGPGTRLLVL.

This clone was detected once. The V and J genes are TRBV30 and TRBJ1-2; TRBD1 matches at 8 bases. The CDR3 extends over 12 amino acids. Losses at the gene ends were 6 bases for V and 8 bases for J; bases not matched to a gene: 8. Germline V lookup: CDR1 GTSNPN, CDR2 SVGIG (reference sequence). As DNA, the CDR3 is TGTGCCTGTGGACAGGGAGGCGGGGGCTACACCTTC. It is translated as CACGQGGGGYTF. The full variable domain, in which reference TRBV30 and TRBJ1-2 provide the parts outside the CDR3, is SQTIHQWPATLVQPVGSPLSLECTVEGTSNPNLYWYRQAAGRGLQLLFYSVGIGQISSEVPQNLSASRPQDRQFILSSKKLLLSDSGFYLCACGQGGGGYTFGSGTRLTVV.

This chain connects TRBV6-5 to TRBJ1-6; 8 bases match TRBD1. CDR1 and CDR2 (germline): MNHEY, SVGAGI. V dropped 2 bases and J dropped 7; count of bases not matched to a gene: 4. The CDR3 covers 15 residues. The CDR3 nucleotides are TGTGCCAGCAGTTACCTGGGACAGGTGAATTCACCCCTCCACTTT. This sequence encodes CASSYLGQVNSPLHF.

The V call is TRBV9, the J call TRBJ1-2; a possible D gene is TRBD1 (5 bases). V was shortened by 3 bases and J by 2 bases, with 8 bases between the two germline ends. Germline values: CDR1 SGDLS, CDR2 YYNGEE. CDR3 length: 13 amino acids. The CDR3 sequence: CASSEQGNYGYTF. DNA for the CDR3: TGTGCCAGCAGCGAGCAGGGCAACTATGGCTACACCTTC.

The V gene is TRBV2, the J gene TRBJ2-1; 8 bases are a match to TRBD2. Unmatched junction bases numbered 15, after V lost 1 base and J lost 7 bases. The germline V gene encodes CDR1 SNHLY and CDR2 FYNNEI. The CDR3 runs 18 residues. CDR3 region: CASSEDGAAAGETNEQFF. In DNA, the CDR3 is TGTGCCAGCAGTGAAGACGGTGCAGCAGCGGGAGAGACGAATGAGCAGTTCTTC.

The gene calls are TRBV7-3 and TRBJ2-2, with TRBD1 matching over 10 bases. Trimming cost V 2 bases and J 5 bases; bases outside gene matches: 11. CDR1 and CDR2 from the germline V gene are SGHTA and FQGTGA. The CDR3 extends over 18 amino acids. The CDR3 loop is CASSLFSGQGVRTGELFF. For the CDR3, the DNA is TGTGCCAGCAGCTTATTTTCCGGACAGGGGGTGAGGACCGGGGAGCTGTTTTTT. The variable domain in full, completed from reference TRBV7-3 and TRBJ2-2, reads GAGVSQTPSNKVTEKGKYVELRCDPISGHTALYWYRQSLGQGPEFLIYFQGTGAADDSGLPNDRFFAVRPEGSVSTLKIQRTERGDSAVYLCASSLFSGQGVRTGELFFGEGSRLTVL.

This sequence joins TRBV12-5 and TRBJ2-1; TRBD1 might be the D (5 bases). CDR3 length: 16 residues. Germline V gene data show CDR1 as LGHNT and CDR2 as FRNRAP. Trimming cost V 5 bases and J 4 bases, with 18 bases left between them. Here the CDR3 reads CASGTGTGEIYNEQFF. CDR3 nucleotide sequence: TGTGCTAGTGGTACGGGCACAGGAGAGATATACAATGAGCAGTTCTTC.

This clone was picked up a small number of times. The rearrangement uses TRBV29-1 and TRBJ2-2; unclear D gene. The germline V gene has CDR1 SQVTM and CDR2 ANQGSEA. V was trimmed by 2 bases and J by 0 bases, leaving 4 bases between them. The CDR3 extends over 13 amino acids. CDR3 protein: CSVETTNTGELFF. In DNA form, the CDR3 reads TGCAGCGTTGAAACCACGAACACCGGGGAGCTGTTTTTT.

This clone was counted a single time. CDR3 loop: CAWSKAGVVTEAFF. The CDR3 nucleotides are TGTGCCTGGAGTAAGGCGGGGGTTGTCACTGAAGCTTTCTTT. The rearrangement joins TRBV30 to TRBJ1-1, with TRBD1 as a possible D gene (5 bases). Per the germline V gene, CDR1 is GTSNPN and CDR2 is SVGIG (reference sequence). The V end lost 2 bases, the J end lost 4 bases, and 14 bases lay between the germline ends. The CDR3 is made up of 14 amino acids. Drawing the rest from reference TRBV30 and TRBJ1-1, the complete variable domain is SQTIHQWPATLVQPVGSPLSLECTVEGTSNPNLYWYRQAAGRGLQLLFYSVGIGQISSEVPQNLSASRPQDRQFILSSKKLLLSDSGFYLCAWSKAGVVTEAFFGQGTRLTVV.

The chain carries TRBV3-1 (or the pseudogene TRBV3-2) and TRBJ1-1; TRBD1 matches at 9 bases. V trimming: 2 bases; J trimming: 6 bases; junction bases outside the gene matches: 7. The CDR3 covers 15 residues. CDR1 is LGHDT and CDR2 is YNNKEL in the germline V gene (reference sequence). The CDR3 bases are TGTGCCAGCAGCCAATTAGGGACAGGGTCGGCTGAAGCTTTCTTT. Protein sequence: CASSQLGTGSAEAFF.

V gene TRBV24-1 combines with J gene TRBJ2-3; possibly TRBD1 for D (5 bases). From germline, CDR1 is KGHDR and CDR2 SFDVKD. V lost 6 bases, J lost 0 bases, and 6 bases lay in between. The CDR3 loop spans 13 amino acids. The CDR3 spells CATSRQSTDTQYF. The CDR3 DNA reads TGTGCCACCAGTAGACAGAGCACAGATACGCAGTATTTT.

The chain links TRBV5-1 to TRBJ2-5; 10 bases are shared with TRBD1. Trimming cost V 5 bases and J 3 bases; bases outside gene matches: 13. The CDR3 is made up of 17 amino acids. Germline V gene data show CDR1 as SGHRS and CDR2 as YFSETQ. In DNA form, the CDR3 reads TGCGCCAGCAGAAACATCGGGACAGGGGCGCTCGAAGAGACCCAGTACTTC. This codes for CASRNIGTGALEETQYF.

The V and J genes are TRBV6-5 and TRBJ1-1, with D perhaps matching TRBD1 (5 bases). The germline CDR1 and CDR2 sequences are MNHEY and SVGAGI. This CDR3 has 11 residues. The V and J ends lost 5 bases and 7 bases respectively, with 8 bases between them. The CDR3, as DNA: TGTGCCAGCAGTAGGGGAATTGAAGCTTTCTTT. The encoded protein is CASSRGIEAFF.

The chain combines TRBV30 with TRBJ2-5; D is undetermined. Germline CDR1 and CDR2: GTSNPN and SVGIG (reference sequence). Trimming took off 2 bases at V and 4 bases at J, with 23 bases between the two ends. The CDR3 runs 17 residues. The CDR3 DNA reads as TGTGCCTGGAGTAGAGCTGTGGTGCCCGAAGCCATAGAGACCCAGTACTTC. It codes for CAWSRAVVPEAIETQYF. The entire variable domain, with the rest obtained from reference TRBV30 and TRBJ2-5, is as follows: SQTIHQWPATLVQPVGSPLSLECTVEGTSNPNLYWYRQAAGRGLQLLFYSVGIGQISSEVPQNLSASRPQDRQFILSSKKLLLSDSGFYLCAWSRAVVPEAIETQYFGPGTRLLVL.

The J gene is TRBJ1-1, the V gene TRBV5-4; D uncertain. Trimming shortened V by 0 bases and J by 5 bases, and 11 bases separated the two germline ends. In germline, CDR1 is SGHNT, CDR2 YYREEE (reference sequence). The CDR3 runs to 14 residues. CDR3 region: CASSLDRARTEAFF. The CDR3 DNA follows: TGTGCCAGCAGCTTGGATAGGGCTCGAACTGAAGCTTTCTTT.

The CDR3 is CASSFQRTGISLHF. The CDR3 DNA follows: TGTGCCAGCAGTTTCCAGAGGACAGGTATATCTCTCCACTTT. This chain links TRBV27 with TRBJ1-6; TRBD1 matches at 7 bases. CDR3 size: 14 residues. V lost 3 bases, J lost 16 bases, and 12 bases stayed unmatched. From germline, CDR1 is MNHEY and CDR2 SMNVEV (reference sequence).

The chain joins TRBV7-9 to TRBJ1-1; D might be TRBD1 (6 bases). V lost 5 bases and J 7 bases, leaving 11 bases between the germline ends. The V gene's germline CDR1 is SEHNR and CDR2 FQNEAQ (reference sequence). The CDR3 sequence is 12 residues long. The CDR3 loop reads CASSLEDSEAFF. The CDR3 DNA sequence: TGTGCCAGCAGCCTAGAGGACAGTGAAGCTTTCTTT. The full variable domain, completed using reference TRBV7-9 and TRBJ1-1, is DTGVSQNPRHKITKRGQNVTFRCDPISEHNRLYWYRQTLGQGPEFLTYFQNEAQLEKSRLLSDRFSAERPKGSFSTLEIQRTEQGDSAMYLCASSLEDSEAFFGQGTRLTVV.

The chain recombines TRBV6-4 with TRBJ1-1; tentatively, D is TRBD1 (5 bases). Looked up from germline, CDR1 is MRHNA and CDR2 is SNTAGT. The CDR3 runs to 15 residues. V lost 1 base and J 4 bases, leaving 13 bases between the germline ends. As DNA, the CDR3 is TGTGCCAGCAGTGACTATGCAGGTGGGGGCACTGAAGCTTTCTTT. Protein product: CASSDYAGGGTEAFF.

This chain uses TRBV19 with TRBJ1-2, with D possibly matching TRBD1 (5 bases). Germline V gives CDR1 LNHDA, CDR2 SQIVND (reference sequence). The length of the CDR3 is 14 residues. Trimming took off 8 bases at V and 5 bases at J, with 18 bases between the two ends. DNA of the CDR3: TGTGCCAGTGGGGCTCGACAGCCCTCATATGGCTACACCTTC. Amino acid sequence: CASGARQPSYGYTF.

This clone was detected only once. V gene TRBV7-2 combines with J gene TRBJ2-1, with 9 bases aligning to TRBD1. Germline CDR1 SGHTA, CDR2 FQGNSA. The CDR3 consists of 16 residues. V trimming: 3 bases; J trimming: 4 bases; junction bases outside the gene matches: 7. The CDR3 nucleotides read TGTGCCAGCAGCTTCCCGAGACAGGGGGGGTACAATGAGCAGTTCTTC. Translating gives CASSFPRQGGYNEQFF.